This paragraph covers one T cell receptor beta chain sequence. Its specificity is unknown. This table comes from immunoSEQ multiplex PCR, and its TCRdb copy is limited to in-frame clones, with some not included. Of approximately 88,000 clones listed, about 70% were seen once; the top ten hold about half. Per germline, CDR1 SEHNR and CDR2 FQNEAQ (reference sequence). This CDR3 has 13 amino acids. The V gene lost 6 bases and the J gene lost 1 base, with 7 bases spanning the gap. This sample was included in a study of shared clonotypes between healthy human individuals. Regarding the study as a whole: Compared with memory subsets, naive subsets generally had larger estimated richness.

Sequencing input: memory CD8+ T cells sorted from blood. Subset denoted: CD45RO+ cells pooled with CCR7-negative TemRA cells. This chain joins TRBV7-9 and TRBJ1-5; D call uncertain. The TCR comes from a man between 25 and 39 years old in good health. The CDR3 loop is CASSFDSNQPQHF. As DNA, the CDR3 is TGTGCCAGCAGTTTCGACAGCAATCAGCCCCAGCATTTT.